The sequence of this T cell receptor beta chain was determined in a study of Ad26.COV2.S vaccination and SARS-CoV-2 variants. For the study at large: Intramuscular Ad26.COV2.S at 5x10^10 or 1x10^11 viral particles. General study points: Measurements of TCR breadth and depth may have given underestimates of the total T cell responses.

As for this clone: Its antigen is currently unknown.

CDR3 length equals 11 residues. The germline V and J ends were trimmed by 6 bases and 0 bases, with 2 bases remaining between them. Produced via immunoSEQ multiplex PCR; TCRdb's table is partial and in-frame only. In the table there are hundreds of thousands of clones, about 88% of which are singletons. Treatment of the sample: about 20 received Ad26.COV2.S at low or high dose, single or two shots; about 5 received placebo; per-sample allocation not given. On day 63 after the first injection, vaccine and placebo recipients gave samples. This receptor was identified in a person aged 18 to 65 who received the Ad26.COV2.S COVID-19 vaccine or a placebo. Sequencing used peripheral blood, obtained in a trial of Ad26.COV2.S vaccine versus placebo. This chain links TRBV12-3 or TRBV12-4 with TRBJ2-5; D gene ambiguous. Here the CDR3 DNA reads TGTGCCAGCAGGTACCAAGAGACCCAGTACTTC. Translated, it gives CASRYQETQYF.